Presented here are 18 T cell receptor beta chains from one specimen sequenced in a study of blood T cell repertoires in COVID-19. Libraries were prepared by immunoSEQ multiplex PCR; TCRdb keeps only in-frame clonotypes and omits some of them. The sample consists of 200,000 to 250,000 clones, 86% of them appearing once. Sample: PBMCs or T cells enriched from blood (not recorded which). The receptor source for this set is a woman aged 40 to 50 with acute COVID-19.

The genes are TRBV5-6 and TRBJ2-1; D remains unclear. Trimming took off 0 bases at V and 6 bases at J, with 4 bases between the two ends. The CDR3 runs 12 residues. Germline CDR1 is SGHDT and CDR2 is YYEEEE. CDR3 nucleotides: TGTGCCAGCAGCTTGGCTTTCAATGAGCAGTTCTTC. It translates to CASSLAFNEQFF.

This clone occurred a few times. V usage is TRBV3-1 (or the pseudogene TRBV3-2) and J usage is TRBJ1-2; D is unclear. V shed 0 bases and J shed 7 bases, with 6 bases lying between them. CDR3 size: 12 residues. CDR1 is LGHDT, CDR2 YNNKEL, per germline (reference sequence). The CDR3 region is CASSQEEGGYTF. The CDR3 region has the DNA TGTGCCAGCAGCCAAGAAGAGGGTGGCTACACCTTC.

The rearrangement links TRBV6-5 to TRBJ2-6; perhaps TRBD2 as D (6 bases). The ends were cut back, 7 bases at V and 1 base at J, with 11 bases in the middle. The CDR3 consists of 15 residues. The germline V gene has CDR1 MNHEY and CDR2 SVGAGI. The CDR3 DNA reads as TGTGCCAGCAATATCCGGGAGTCTGGGGCCAACGTCCTGACTTTC. Protein: CASNIRESGANVLTF.

This chain connects TRBV6-2 or TRBV6-3 to TRBJ2-5; 9 nucleotides agree with TRBD1. The CDR3 has 21 amino acids. Germline V gives CDR1 MNHEY, CDR2 SVGEGT. Trimming removed 2 bases from V and 4 bases from J; junction bases left unmatched: 23. CDR3: CASSYRHRDRDEGVSRETQYF. Written as DNA, the CDR3 is TGTGCCAGCAGTTACCGTCACCGGGACAGGGACGAGGGGGTTTCGAGAGAGACCCAGTACTTC.

The CDR3 DNA reads as TGTGCCAGCAGCTACAGGGAAGATCAGCCCCAGCATTTT. It encodes CASSYREDQPQHF. This chain links TRBV7-8 with TRBJ1-5, with D tentatively TRBD1 (6 bases). There are 13 residues in the CDR3. From germline, CDR1 is SGHVS and CDR2 FQNEAQ. Deletions cut 4 bases from V and 5 bases from J, with 9 bases between.

V usage is TRBV5-6 and J usage is TRBJ1-5; 7 positions agree with TRBD1. V shed 4 bases, J shed 6 bases, and the junction held 13 bases outside the gene matches. Germline V gene data show CDR1 as SGHDT and CDR2 as YYEEEE. The CDR3 is 16 residues long. CDR3 sequence: CASSTYRGPSLQPQHF. In DNA, the CDR3 is TGTGCCAGCAGCACCTACAGGGGTCCATCCCTTCAGCCCCAGCATTTT. The full variable domain, with the rest looked up from reference TRBV5-6 and TRBJ1-5, is DAGVTQSPTHLIKTRGQQVTLRCSPKSGHDTVSWYQQALGQGPQFIFQYYEEEERQRGNFPDRFSGHQFPNYSSELNVNALLLGDSALYLCASSTYRGPSLQPQHFGDGTRLSIL.

Details on this clone: A read error may produce the germline difference seen at one junction end. The V and J genes are TRBV7-7 and TRBJ1-6, with D uncertain. The CDR3 consists of 17 residues. Germline CDR1 and CDR2: SSHAT and FNYEAQ (reference sequence). The CDR3 is CASSFDNASSYNSPLHF. In DNA, the CDR3 is TGTGCTAGCAGCTTTGACAATGCGAGCTCCTATAATTCACCCCTCCACTTT. The full variable domain, with the rest looked up from reference TRBV7-7 and TRBJ1-6, is GAGVSQSPRYKVTKRGQDVTLRCDPISSHATLYWYQQALGQGPEFLTYFNYEAQPDKSGLPSDRFSAERPEGSISTLTIQRTEQRDSAMYRCASSFDNASSYNSPLHFGNGTRLTVT.

This chain joins TRBV9 and TRBJ1-6; TRBD1 agrees at 8 bases. Germline loops: CDR1 SGDLS, CDR2 YYNGEE. The CDR3 is 16 residues long. V was clipped by 4 bases and J by 10 bases; unmatched bases: 13. The CDR3: CASSSESGTGVSPLHF. CDR3 nucleotide sequence: TGTGCCAGCAGCTCAGAATCCGGGACAGGAGTCTCACCCCTCCACTTT.

DNA for the CDR3: TGCGCCAGCAGCCAATCCCCAGGGACAGCAACTAATGAAAAACTGTTTTTT. Translation gives CASSQSPGTATNEKLFF. The rearrangement joins TRBV4-3 to TRBJ1-4, with 7 positions matching TRBD1. Germline trimming cut 2 bases from V and 0 bases from J; bases unmatched to any gene: 6. Per the germline V gene, CDR1 is LGHNA and CDR2 is YSLEER. The CDR3 spans 17 residues.

This chain connects TRBV13 to TRBJ2-2; 7 nucleotides agree with TRBD1. The CDR3 has 14 residues. Germline CDR1 reads PRHDT; CDR2 reads FYEKMQ (reference sequence). The junction had 1 base not matched to a gene; V was cut back by 3 bases and J by 3 bases. The CDR3 reads CASSLTGYTGELFF. CDR3 DNA sequence: TGTGCCAGCAGCTTGACAGGGTACACCGGGGAGCTGTTTTTT.

This clone has a single count. The gene calls are TRBV19 and TRBJ2-5, with 12 bases aligning to TRBD1. This CDR3 region has 15 residues. CDR1 is LNHDA and CDR2 is SQIVND in the germline V gene (reference sequence). Trimming removed 5 bases from V and 5 bases from J; junction bases left unmatched: 6. For the CDR3, the DNA is TGTGCCAGTAGTTTGGGACAGGGGGCGATTGAGACCCAGTACTTC. It encodes CASSLGQGAIETQYF.

V gene TRBV12-3 or TRBV12-4 combines with J gene TRBJ1-2; no firm D call. Trimming took off 3 bases at V and 3 bases at J, with 8 bases between the two ends. The CDR3 is 13 amino acids. CDR3 bases: TGTGCCAGCAGTTTTTCTAAATACTATGGCTACACCTTC. Translating gives CASSFSKYYGYTF.

This clone was counted once. The V call is TRBV10-3, the J call TRBJ1-6, with a possible D match to TRBD1 (6 bases). The germline V gene has CDR1 ENHRY and CDR2 SYGVKD. The ends were cut back, 2 bases at V and 6 bases at J, with 11 bases in the middle. The CDR3 is made up of 15 amino acids. The CDR3 loop is CAISERQEPNSPLHF. DNA of the CDR3: TGTGCCATCAGTGAGCGACAGGAGCCTAATTCACCCCTCCACTTT.

The chain joins TRBV3-1 (or the pseudogene TRBV3-2) to TRBJ2-2; the D gene is possibly TRBD2 (6 bases). The V gene lost 0 bases and the J gene lost 1 base, with 12 bases spanning the gap. The CDR3 runs to 17 residues. Looked up from germline, CDR1 is LGHDT and CDR2 is YNNKEL (reference sequence). CDR3 in amino acids: CASSQELARGNTGELFF. The CDR3 coding sequence is TGTGCCAGCAGCCAAGAACTAGCAAGGGGGAACACCGGGGAGCTGTTTTTT.

V and J are TRBV12-3 or TRBV12-4 and TRBJ1-5, with D perhaps TRBD1 (5 bases). V was cut by 5 bases and J by 5 bases, with 7 bases left in between. This CDR3 spans 12 amino acids. The CDR3 bases are TGTGCCAGCAGTAGGGGATATCAGCCCCAGCATTTT. Encoded protein: CASSRGYQPQHF.

V usage is TRBV7-3 and J usage is TRBJ2-1; 8 positions agree with TRBD2. The CDR3 sequence is 15 residues long. Germline values: CDR1 SGHTA, CDR2 FQGTGA. The ends lost 1 base at V and 6 bases at J; junction bases unmatched: 5. For the CDR3, the DNA is TGTGCCAGCAGCTTAAGGCGGGGGGACCGCAATGAGCAGTTCTTC. Protein: CASSLRRGDRNEQFF. The complete variable domain, with remaining parts taken from reference TRBV7-3 and TRBJ2-1, reads GAGVSQTPSNKVTEKGKYVELRCDPISGHTALYWYRQSLGQGPEFLIYFQGTGAADDSGLPNDRFFAVRPEGSVSTLKIQRTERGDSAVYLCASSLRRGDRNEQFFGPGTRLTVL.

The chain recombines TRBV19 with TRBJ1-6; 9 bases map to TRBD1. The ends lost 2 bases at V and 7 bases at J; junction bases unmatched: 9. From germline, CDR1 is LNHDA and CDR2 SQIVND (reference sequence). The CDR3 extends over 17 amino acids. For the CDR3, the DNA is TGTGCCAGTAGTATAAAACAGGGGGCTAAAGGCAATTCACCCCTCCACTTT. Its translation: CASSIKQGAKGNSPLHF.

The sample holds a few counts of this clone. This chain connects TRBV6-5 to TRBJ2-3; 10 bases map to TRBD2. CDR1 and CDR2 (germline): MNHEY, SVGAGI. The CDR3 contains 15 residues. After removal of 8 bases from V and 0 bases from J, the junction contained 5 bases not matched to a gene. The CDR3 loop is CASGHSGGSTDTQYF. CDR3 DNA: TGTGCCAGCGGGCATAGCGGGGGGAGCACAGATACGCAGTATTTT.